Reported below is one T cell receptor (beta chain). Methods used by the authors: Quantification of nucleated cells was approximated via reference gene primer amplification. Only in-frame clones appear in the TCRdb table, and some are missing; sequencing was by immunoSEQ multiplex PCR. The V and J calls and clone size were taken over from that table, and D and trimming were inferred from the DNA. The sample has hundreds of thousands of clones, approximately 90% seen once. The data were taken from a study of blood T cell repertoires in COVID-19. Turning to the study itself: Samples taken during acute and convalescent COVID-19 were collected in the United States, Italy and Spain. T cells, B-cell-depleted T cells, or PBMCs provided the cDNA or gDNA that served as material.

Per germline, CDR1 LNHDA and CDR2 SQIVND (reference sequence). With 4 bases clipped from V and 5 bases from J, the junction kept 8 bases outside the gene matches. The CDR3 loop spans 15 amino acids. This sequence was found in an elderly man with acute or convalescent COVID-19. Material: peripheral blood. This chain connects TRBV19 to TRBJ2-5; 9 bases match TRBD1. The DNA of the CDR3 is TGTGCCAGTAGTACCCGGCACAGGGGGCAGGAGACCCAGTACTTC. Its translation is CASSTRHRGQETQYF.